A selection of T cell receptor beta chains follows, all from one sample in a study of blood T cell repertoires in COVID-19. Produced via immunoSEQ multiplex PCR; TCRdb's table is partial and in-frame only. Among roughly 140,000 clones listed, 80% to 90% were seen once. The sample was peripheral blood. All receptors come from a woman between 50 and 59 years old with acute or convalescent COVID-19. Both conserved end residues are part of each CDR3. D genes are given only for firm matches. Clone size is given for some rows only: seen once, a few or many times, or a class if the clone is expanded.

TRBJ1-1,TRBV7-8,-,-,CASSLGARNTEAFF,TGTGCCAGCAGCTTAGGGGCGAGAAACACTGAAGCTTTCTTT
TRBJ2-7,TRBV5-6,-,TRBD1,CASSRDSNYEQYF,TGTGCCAGCAGCCGGGACAGTAACTACGAGCAGTACTTC
TRBJ2-1,TRBV7-9,-,-,CASSFDNEQFF,TGTGCCAGCAGCTTCGACAATGAGCAGTTCTTC
TRBJ2-5,TRBV11-2,-,TRBD1,CASSLFFGTGGPQETQYF,TGTGCCAGCAGCTTATTTTTTGGGACAGGGGGCCCTCAAGAGACCCAGTACTTC
TRBJ1-1,TRBV2,few,TRBD1,CASTVRGQVTEAFF,TGTGCCAGCACCGTTAGGGGGCAGGTCACTGAAGCTTTCTTT
TRBJ1-5,TRBV3-1/TRBV3-2,-,-,CASSQDRYQPQHF,TGTGCCAGCAGCCAAGACAGATATCAGCCCCAGCATTTT
TRBJ1-1,TRBV27,few,TRBD1,CASSPGQGPEAFF,TGTGCCAGCAGTCCGGGACAGGGACCTGAAGCTTTCTTT
TRBJ2-5,TRBV7-7,-,TRBD2,CASSLAWRPGLAEEQETQYF,TGTGCTAGCAGCTTAGCTTGGAGGCCGGGACTAGCGGAAGAACAAGAGACCCAGTACTTC
TRBJ1-1,TRBV12-3/TRBV12-4,-,-,CASQGAPEAFF,TGTGCCAGCCAAGGGGCGCCTGAAGCTTTCTTT
TRBJ1-5,TRBV28,-,-,CASSPPLSGPQHF,TGTGCCAGCAGTCCCCCGTTAAGCGGACCCCAGCATTTT
TRBJ1-1,TRBV18,-,-,CASSRRDTEAFF,TGTGCCAGCTCACGTCGGGACACTGAAGCTTTCTTT
TRBJ2-1,TRBV11-2,-,-,CASSSNRESPVEQFF,TGTGCCAGCAGCTCGAACAGGGAATCGCCGGTTGAGCAGTTCTTC
TRBJ1-1,TRBV28,once,-,CASSLTWTVALLGVAMNTEAFF,TGTGCCAGCAGTTTAACTTGGACAGTCGCCTTGTTGGGGGTGGCCATGAACACTGAAGCTTTCTTT
TRBJ2-1,TRBV7-2,-,-,CASSFSSYNEQFF,TGTGCCAGCAGCTTTAGCTCCTACAATGAGCAGTTCTTC
TRBJ1-2,TRBV27,-,TRBD1,CASSLQGQGANYGYTF,TGTGCCAGCAGTTTACAAGGACAGGGGGCTAACTATGGCTACACCTTC
TRBJ2-1,TRBV7-6,-,-,CASSLRTYNEQFF,TGTGCCAGCAGCCTCAGGACATACAATGAGCAGTTCTTC
TRBJ2-4,TRBV29-1,-,-,CSVTQGAKNIQYF,TGCAGCGTAACACAGGGAGCCAAAAACATTCAGTACTTC
TRBJ1-1,TRBV24-1,-,TRBD1,CATSPSTGQGRWGEAFF,TGTGCCACCAGTCCGTCCACGGGACAGGGAAGATGGGGTGAAGCTTTCTTT
TRBJ2-7,TRBV6-5,-,-,CASRPGQRNEQYF,TGTGCCAGCAGGCCAGGGCAACGAAACGAGCAGTACTTC
TRBJ1-6,TRBV5-1,-,-,CASSLGQVPNYNSPLHF,TGCGCCAGCAGCTTGGGACAGGTGCCCAATTATAATTCACCCCTCCACTTT